This T cell receptor (beta chain) was obtained from a study of blood T cell repertoires in COVID-19. At the level of the study: T cells, B-cell-depleted T cells, or PBMCs provided the cDNA or gDNA that served as material.

V was clipped by 0 bases and J by 5 bases; unmatched bases: 8. CDR1 and CDR2 (germline): ENHRY, SYGVKD. This CDR3 spans 16 amino acids. Authors' analysis steps: Amplifying reference gene primers gave estimates of nucleated cell counts. Clones were read by immunoSEQ multiplex PCR, and TCRdb kept only the in-frame ones, dropping some. V, J and clone size were drawn from that table, and D and trimming were deduced from the DNA. This sample has about 68,000 clones, with approximately 83% found just once. This sequence originates from a man older than 75 with acute or convalescent COVID-19. V and J are TRBV10-3 and TRBJ2-5; 8 nucleotides line up with TRBD2. Sequenced material: peripheral blood. This chain's CDR3 is CAISESVRASGETQYF. The CDR3 bases are TGTGCCATCAGTGAGTCGGTCCGGGCTAGCGGGGAGACCCAGTACTTC.